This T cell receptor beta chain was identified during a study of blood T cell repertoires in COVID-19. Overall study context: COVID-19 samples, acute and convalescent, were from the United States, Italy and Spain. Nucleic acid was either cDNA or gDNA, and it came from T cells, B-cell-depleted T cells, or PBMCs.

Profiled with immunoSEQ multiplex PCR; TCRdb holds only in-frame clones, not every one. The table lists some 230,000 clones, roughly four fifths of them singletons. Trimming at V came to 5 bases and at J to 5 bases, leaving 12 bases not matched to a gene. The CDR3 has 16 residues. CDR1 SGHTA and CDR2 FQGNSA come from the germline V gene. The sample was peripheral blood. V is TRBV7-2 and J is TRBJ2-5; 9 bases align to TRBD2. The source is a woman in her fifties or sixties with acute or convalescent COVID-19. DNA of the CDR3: TGTGCCAGCAGCAATCTGGCGGGGGGGTCGCAGGAGACCCAGTACTTC. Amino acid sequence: CASSNLAGGSQETQYF.